These 27 T cell receptor beta chains were sequenced from one sample in a study of early stage breast cancer tumors. The assay was immunoSEQ multiplex PCR, and TCRdb's table has in-frame clones only and misses some. The sample includes tens of thousands of clones, around three quarters of them seen just once. The sample comprised blood. The receptor set was obtained from a person aged 55 to 75 with breast cancer.

The V gene is TRBV29-1, the J gene TRBJ1-4; TRBD1 agrees at 9 bases. There are 16 residues in the CDR3. Per the germline V gene, CDR1 is SQVTM and CDR2 is ANQGSEA. V lost 4 bases to trimming and J lost 6 bases; unmatched junction nucleotides: 12. CDR3 region: CSVAPAGTGQDEKLFF. Written as DNA, the CDR3 is TGCAGCGTTGCTCCCGCTGGGACAGGGCAGGATGAAAAACTGTTTTTT.

V usage is TRBV25-1 and J usage is TRBJ2-5; 8 positions agree with TRBD2. The V and J ends lost 3 bases and 5 bases, in that order; junction bases with no gene match: 8. The germline gives CDR1 MGHDK, CDR2 SYGVNS. The CDR3 has 15 amino acids. The CDR3 loop is CASSDPSGPWETQYF. The CDR3 bases are TGTGCCAGCAGTGACCCTAGCGGGCCTTGGGAGACCCAGTACTTC.

The chain is built from TRBV9 and TRBJ2-5; 11 bases line up with TRBD1. CDR1 is SGDLS and CDR2 is YYNGEE in the germline V gene. Trimming took 3 bases from V and 1 from J; bases not matched to a gene: 8. There are 17 residues in the CDR3. The CDR3: CASSAHQGQGVQETQYF. The CDR3 DNA follows: TGTGCCAGCAGCGCCCACCAGGGACAGGGGGTCCAAGAGACCCAGTACTTC.

The rearrangement uses TRBV27 and TRBJ1-2; no clear D. The CDR3 contains 15 residues. With 2 bases removed from V and 6 bases from J, the gap between germline ends came to 16 bases. From germline, CDR1 is MNHEY and CDR2 SMNVEV (reference sequence). Written as DNA, the CDR3 is TGTGCCAGCAGTTTAAGCGGTACCCCAATCCATGGCTACACCTTC. Residues: CASSLSGTPIHGYTF.

V usage is TRBV11-2 and J usage is TRBJ1-2; a weak D match, TRBD1 (6 bases). Deletions cut 2 bases from V and 6 bases from J, with 10 bases between. The CDR3 length is 13 residues. Germline loops: CDR1 SGHAT, CDR2 FQNNGV. The CDR3 spells CASSLWTVDGYTF. The CDR3 nucleotides are TGTGCCAGCAGCTTATGGACAGTAGATGGCTACACCTTC. The variable domain in full, with the rest retrieved from reference TRBV11-2 and TRBJ1-2, is EAGVAQSPRYKIIEKRQSVAFWCNPISGHATLYWYQQILGQGPKLLIQFQNNGVVDDSQLPKDRFSAERLKGVDSTLKIQPAKLEDSAVYLCASSLWTVDGYTFGSGTRLTVV.

This clone was found once. The genes are TRBV7-2 and TRBJ2-7, with a tentative D call TRBD2 (6 bases). The CDR3 sequence is 16 residues long. Trimming pared 5 bases from V and 6 bases from J, leaving 23 bases between. Germline CDR1 is SGHTA and CDR2 is FQGNSA. The CDR3 nucleotides read TGTGCCAGCAGCCCGTTCCTAACTGGTAGGGAGGCCGAGCAGTACTTC. Translated, it gives CASSPFLTGREAEQYF.

The rearrangement uses TRBV7-9 and TRBJ2-5, with D uncertain. The CDR3 covers 13 residues. V was clipped by 1 base and J by 3 bases, with 6 bases between them. Germline lookup yields CDR1 SEHNR and CDR2 FQNEAQ (reference sequence). The CDR3 reads CASSLGAEETQYF. As DNA, the CDR3 is TGTGCCAGCAGCTTAGGGGCAGAAGAGACCCAGTACTTC.

Sample share makes this clone medium-sized. The chain combines TRBV7-9 with TRBJ2-7; 9 nucleotides agree with TRBD2. CDR1 and CDR2 (germline): SEHNR, FQNEAQ (reference sequence). CDR3 size: 16 residues. J lost 2 bases, V lost 3 bases, and 8 bases had no gene match. CDR3 sequence reads: CASSLESGRTPYEQYF. CDR3 DNA sequence: TGTGCCAGCAGCTTGGAGAGCGGGAGGACCCCCTACGAGCAGTACTTC. Variable domain in full (rest from reference TRBV7-9 and TRBJ2-7): DTGVSQNPRHKITKRGQNVTFRCDPISEHNRLYWYRQTLGQGPEFLTYFQNEAQLEKSRLLSDRFSAERPKGSFSTLEIQRTEQGDSAMYLCASSLESGRTPYEQYFGPGTRLTVT.

This clone was observed a few times. The gene calls are TRBV11-2 and TRBJ1-5, with no clear D. V was shortened by 1 base and J by 1 base, with 5 bases between the two germline ends. Germline V lookup: CDR1 SGHAT, CDR2 FQNNGV. There are 14 residues in the CDR3. For the CDR3, the DNA is TGTGCCAGCAGCTTAGGGCCGAGCAATCAGCCCCAGCATTTT. It codes for CASSLGPSNQPQHF.

V usage is TRBV14 and J usage is TRBJ2-7; a weak D match, TRBD1 (5 bases). The CDR3 spans 13 residues. The ends were cut back, 3 bases at V and 5 bases at J, with 11 bases in the middle. Looked up from germline, CDR1 is SGHDN and CDR2 is FVKESK. The CDR3 coding sequence is TGTGCCAGCAGCCATTCTCCAGGGAACGAGCAGTACTTC. This gives the protein CASSHSPGNEQYF.

The gene calls are TRBV4-3 and TRBJ2-1; the match to TRBD2 covers 10 bases. The CDR3 spans 15 residues. The junction had 9 bases not matched to a gene; V was cut back by 4 bases and J by 9 bases. Germline loops: CDR1 LGHNA, CDR2 YSLEER. The DNA for the CDR3 is TGCGCCAGCAGCCGGCAGCGGGAGGGCCAAGGTGAGCAGTTCTTC. Protein product: CASSRQREGQGEQFF.

This CDR3 is CASSSMVGNTEAFF. CDR3 in DNA: TGCGCCAGCAGCTCGATGGTCGGGAACACTGAAGCTTTCTTT. The chain combines TRBV5-1 with TRBJ1-1; D is undetermined. This CDR3 has 14 residues. Germline V CDR1 and CDR2: SGHRS, YFSETQ. V lost 3 bases to trimming and J lost 1 base, with 10 bases between them.

The genes are TRBV7-2 and TRBJ2-7, with D perhaps TRBD1 (6 bases). CDR3 length equals 15 residues. Germline V gene data show CDR1 as SGHTA and CDR2 as FQGNSA. V gave up 5 bases and J gave up 7 bases, with 21 bases separating them. CDR3 protein: CASSGSGTLQGEQYF. The CDR3 DNA sequence: TGTGCCAGCAGCGGGTCCGGGACCCTCCAGGGGGAGCAGTACTTC.

This chain links TRBV15 with TRBJ2-5, with a weak D call TRBD2 (6 bases). The CDR3 is made up of 16 amino acids. The V gene lost 0 bases and the J gene lost 2 bases, with 13 bases spanning the gap. The germline V gene encodes CDR1 LNHNV and CDR2 YYDKDF (reference sequence). Here the CDR3 reads CATSRDGGVGQETQYF. In nucleotides, the CDR3 is TGTGCCACCAGCAGAGATGGAGGGGTTGGGCAAGAGACCCAGTACTTC.

This clone has just one count. The genes are TRBV5-1 and TRBJ2-2; 10 bases align to TRBD1. V lost 0 bases to trimming and J lost 6 bases; unmatched junction nucleotides: 5. The CDR3 runs to 16 residues. Germline V gene lookup returns CDR1 SGHRS and CDR2 YFSETQ. The CDR3: CASSLAGGTGAGELFF. The CDR3 bases are TGCGCCAGCAGCTTGGCCGGGGGGACAGGGGCCGGGGAGCTGTTTTTT. The variable domain in full, with the rest retrieved from reference TRBV5-1 and TRBJ2-2, is KAGVTQTPRYLIKTRGQQVTLSCSPISGHRSVSWYQQTPGQGLQFLFEYFSETQRNKGNFPGRFSGRQFSNSRSEMNVSTLELGDSALYLCASSLAGGTGAGELFFGEGSRLTVL.

The chain links TRBV6-6 to TRBJ2-3; perhaps TRBD2 as D (7 bases). V was cut by 10 bases and J by 1 base, with 15 bases left in between. Germline loops: CDR1 MNHNY, CDR2 SVGAGI (reference sequence). The CDR3 sequence is 14 residues long. The CDR3: CATTGRAGTDTQYF. As DNA, the CDR3 is TGTGCCACTACAGGGAGGGCGGGCACAGATACGCAGTATTTT.

V gene TRBV10-2 combines with J gene TRBJ1-3; D gene unclear. V lost 2 bases, J lost 8 bases, and 13 bases lay in between. This CDR3 is built from 14 residues. Germline V gene lookup returns CDR1 WSHSY and CDR2 SAAADI. This CDR3 reads CASSEPHHPDTIYF. The DNA for the CDR3 is TGCGCCAGCAGTGAGCCCCACCATCCGGACACCATATATTTT.

This clone has only a few counts. V gene TRBV7-2 combines with J gene TRBJ2-3; D gene uncertain. This CDR3 spans 15 amino acids. Per germline, CDR1 SGHTA and CDR2 FQGNSA. V shed 5 bases and J shed 7 bases, with 19 bases lying between them. CDR3 DNA: TGTGCCAGCAGCCCATCCCCGGGTTCGCTCAATACGCAGTATTTT. Translating gives CASSPSPGSLNTQYF.

This clone was seen a handful of times. The chain joins TRBV10-1 to TRBJ2-4, with 8 positions matching TRBD1. Per the germline V gene, CDR1 is WNHNN and CDR2 is SYGVQD (reference sequence). Unmatched junction bases numbered 12, after V lost 5 bases and J lost 15 bases. CDR3 length: 13 amino acids. This CDR3 is CASSTRDRSPGYF. In DNA form, the CDR3 reads TGCGCCAGCAGTACCCGGGACAGGTCCCCCGGGTACTTC.

This sequence joins TRBV6-5 and TRBJ1-1; 7 bases map to TRBD1. J was trimmed by 5 bases and V by 6 bases; bases with no gene match: 6. The CDR3 is 13 amino acids. In germline, CDR1 is MNHEY, CDR2 SVGAGI. The CDR3 protein is CASSSGQATEAFF. CDR3 DNA: TGTGCCAGCAGCTCCGGACAGGCGACTGAAGCTTTCTTT.

The V gene is TRBV7-9, the J gene TRBJ2-7; tentatively, D is TRBD1 (6 bases). Trimming took 0 bases from V and 3 from J, leaving 6 bases between them. The CDR3 extends over 13 amino acids. The germline CDR1 and CDR2 sequences are SEHNR and FQNEAQ (reference sequence). The CDR3 sequence is CASSLAQGYEQYF. CDR3 DNA: TGTGCCAGCAGCTTAGCACAGGGCTACGAGCAGTACTTC. Supplemented by reference TRBV7-9 and TRBJ2-7, the full variable domain reads DTGVSQNPRHKITKRGQNVTFRCDPISEHNRLYWYRQTLGQGPEFLTYFQNEAQLEKSRLLSDRFSAERPKGSFSTLEIQRTEQGDSAMYLCASSLAQGYEQYFGPGTRLTVT.

This clone was seen only once. The rearrangement uses TRBV6-6 and TRBJ1-1; D is uncertain. The CDR3 runs to 12 residues. Trimming stripped 2 bases from V and 1 base from J, with 2 bases between. CDR1 and CDR2 from the germline V gene are MNHNY and SVGAGI (reference sequence). This chain's CDR3 is CASSYQNTEAFF. The DNA for the CDR3 is TGTGCCAGCAGTTACCAGAACACTGAAGCTTTCTTT.

The rearrangement uses TRBV30 and TRBJ2-5; D unresolved. CDR3 length equals 11 residues. The germline CDR1 and CDR2 sequences are GTSNPN and SVGIG (reference sequence). With 4 bases removed from V and 2 bases from J, the gap between germline ends came to 5 bases. The CDR3 region has the DNA TGTGCCTGGACCCTACAAGAGACCCAGTACTTC. Protein product: CAWTLQETQYF.

This clone was recorded only once. The chain combines TRBV10-3 with TRBJ1-2; 10 bases map to TRBD1. Germline-derived CDR1 and CDR2 are ENHRY and SYGVKD. CDR3 length equals 14 residues. V was pared by 9 bases and J by 2 bases, with 6 bases of the junction left unmatched. CDR3 DNA: TGTGCCATGACGGACAGGGGGGCCAACTATGGCTACACCTTC. The encoded protein is CAMTDRGANYGYTF.

This chain links TRBV19 with TRBJ1-1, with D perhaps TRBD1 (5 bases). With 8 bases removed from V and 9 bases from J, the gap between germline ends came to 13 bases. CDR1 and CDR2 from the germline V gene are LNHDA and SQIVND (reference sequence). The CDR3 spans 11 residues. In DNA form, the CDR3 reads TGTGCCAGTCTTGGGGCCTCCCAAGCTTTCTTT. Its translation is CASLGASQAFF.

The chain is built from TRBV18 and TRBJ1-2; D call uncertain. The V end was cut by 6 bases, the J end by 5 bases, with 16 bases between. The CDR3 runs 14 residues. Germline-derived CDR1 and CDR2 are KGHSH and LQKENI. The DNA for the CDR3 is TGTGCCAGCTCCGACCCGAGGAGATCTTATGGCTACACCTTC. Its protein is CASSDPRRSYGYTF. Full variable domain (remainder filled in from reference TRBV18 and TRBJ1-2): NAGVMQNPRHLVRRRGQEARLRCSPMKGHSHVYWYRQLPEEGLKFMVYLQKENIIDESGMPKERFSAEFPKEGPSILRIQQVVRGDSAAYFCASSDPRRSYGYTFGSGTRLTVV.

Sample share makes this clone medium-sized. The chain recombines TRBV7-9 with TRBJ2-7; 11 nucleotides match TRBD1. V shed 2 bases, J shed 2 bases, and the junction held 2 bases outside the gene matches. The CDR3 is made up of 15 amino acids. Per the germline V gene, CDR1 is SEHNR and CDR2 is FQNEAQ (reference sequence). CDR3 nucleotide sequence: TGTGCCAGCAGCTTACGGGACAGGGGGGCCTACGAGCAGTACTTC. Translation: CASSLRDRGAYEQYF.